The 31 T cell receptor beta chains below all came from one sample that was sequenced in a study of human T cells and chemical hapten exposure. Time point: patch test 2, 6 weeks after DPC sensitization. Treatment given: therapeutic diphenylcyclopropenone sensitization with weekly scalp DPC. TCRdb used MiXCR to reprocess the RACE reads, holding one entry per CDR3 protein. The table records about 82,000 distinct CDR3 sequences, less than 11% of them present only once. The sequences come from whole blood, collected in connection with sensitization to the hapten diphenylcyclopropenone (DPC). These receptor sequences come from a woman between 50 and 59 years old with alopecia areata. Some clones in this sample may be carry-over from other donors' samples.

This clonotype turned up a few times. J is TRBJ2-1 and V is TRBV14; no definite D call. Trimming shortened V by 0 bases and J by 4 bases, and 4 bases separated the two germline ends. Germline lookup yields CDR1 SGHDN and CDR2 FVKESK. The CDR3 totals 13 residues. CDR3 nucleotide sequence: TGTGCCAGCAGCCAAGAACTATACAATGAGCAGTTCTTC. Protein product: CASSQELYNEQFF.

There are many counts of this clonotype. The genes are TRBV30 and TRBJ1-1; D gene ambiguous. The CDR3 spans 15 residues. CDR1 and CDR2 from the germline V gene are GTSNPN and SVGIG (reference sequence). Trimming stripped 2 bases from V and 3 bases from J, with 16 bases between. The CDR3 bases are TGTGCCTGGAGTCCGATTACCAAAAGGGACACTGAAGCTTTCTTT. Protein sequence: CAWSPITKRDTEAFF.

This clonotype was picked up a small number of times. V usage is TRBV12-3 or TRBV12-4 and J usage is TRBJ2-6; D unclear. Trimming removed 4 bases at V and 5 bases at J, with 15 bases between. The CDR3 consists of 16 residues. The CDR3 sequence: CASSSKTLDWANVLTF. CDR3 in DNA: TGTGCCAGCAGTTCGAAGACCCTAGATTGGGCCAACGTCCTGACTTTC.

The sample holds many counts of this clonotype. The gene calls are TRBV6-6 and TRBJ1-5; D ambiguous. Trimming cost V 6 bases and J 6 bases, with 21 bases left between them. CDR3 size: 16 residues. Germline V gene sequence: CDR1 MNHNY, CDR2 SVGAGI (reference sequence). CDR3 nucleotides: TGTGCCAGCAGCCACGATTCACCTGTTGGGAGTCAGCCCCAGCATTTT. Translation: CASSHDSPVGSQPQHF.

V and J are TRBV7-8 and TRBJ1-2; 11 positions agree with TRBD1. This CDR3 has 15 residues. Trimming took 5 bases from V and 3 from J; bases not matched to a gene: 5. The V gene's germline CDR1 is SGHVS and CDR2 FQNEAQ. CDR3 amino acids: CASSIRTGGDYGYTF. CDR3 nucleotide sequence: TGTGCCAGCAGCATCAGGACAGGGGGCGACTATGGCTACACCTTC.

CDR3 DNA: TGTGCCAGCAGCGTGGGATTAGCGGGAGGGAGGGCCAATGAGCAGTTCTTC. It translates to CASSVGLAGGRANEQFF. The chain recombines TRBV9 with TRBJ2-1, with 11 positions matching TRBD2. The V segment lost 2 bases and the J segment 6 bases; nucleotides outside the gene matches: 10. CDR3 size: 17 residues. Germline V gene lookup returns CDR1 SGDLS and CDR2 YYNGEE.

This clonotype has more than one count but fewer than ten. The chain couples TRBV12-3 or TRBV12-4 to TRBJ1-2; perhaps TRBD1 as D (6 bases). Trimming pared 7 bases from V and 9 bases from J, leaving 15 bases between. The CDR3 length is 12 residues. DNA for the CDR3: TGTGCCAGCACCCTGGGAGGGGGGAGCTACACCTTC. Translating gives CASTLGGGSYTF.

This clonotype came up many times. V is TRBV5-6 and J is TRBJ1-4; 7 positions match TRBD1. Germline lookup yields CDR1 SGHDT and CDR2 YYEEEE. The CDR3 contains 15 residues. Trimming cost V 4 bases and J 6 bases; bases outside gene matches: 9. CDR3 nucleotides: TGTGCCAGCAGCGGACGAAGGGGGCGCGATGAAAAACTGTTTTTT. Amino acid sequence: CASSGRRGRDEKLFF.

The chain carries TRBV28 and TRBJ1-5; 7 nucleotides match TRBD1. The J segment lost 1 base and the V segment lost 4 bases, leaving 4 bases of the junction unmatched. CDR1 and CDR2 (germline): MDHEN, SYDVKM. The CDR3 loop spans 15 amino acids. This CDR3 reads CASSSPGQSNQPQHF. In DNA, the CDR3 is TGTGCCAGCAGTTCTCCGGGACAGAGCAATCAGCCCCAGCATTTT.

The chain couples TRBV29-1 to TRBJ1-2; D unresolved. The CDR3 length is 10 residues. Trimming pared 4 bases from V and 6 bases from J, leaving 6 bases between. Germline loops: CDR1 SQVTM, CDR2 ANQGSEA. The CDR3: CSVVSNGYTF. In DNA, the CDR3 is TGCAGCGTTGTGTCGAATGGCTACACCTTC.

This clonotype came up a few times. The genes are TRBV6-8 and TRBJ2-7, with D possibly matching TRBD2 (6 bases). Trimming stripped 6 bases from V and 6 bases from J, with 27 bases between. The length of the CDR3 is 17 residues. The V gene's germline CDR1 is MNHGY and CDR2 SAAAGT. The CDR3 DNA reads TGTGCCAGCAGCCCACGGGGTCGGCGGGACTCCTTCTCCGAGCAGTACTTC. Its protein is CASSPRGRRDSFSEQYF.

This clonotype was seen at least ten times. The chain recombines TRBV20-1 with TRBJ2-3, with D perhaps given as TRBD1 or TRBD2 (5 bases each). V was trimmed by 2 bases and J by 5 bases, leaving 11 bases between them. From germline, CDR1 is DFQATT and CDR2 SNEGSKA (reference sequence). The CDR3 consists of 13 residues. CDR3 in amino acids: CSARPGQRDTQYF. The CDR3 bases are TGCAGTGCTAGACCGGGGCAGCGAGATACGCAGTATTTT.

This clonotype was picked up a small number of times. The CDR3 sequence is CASSVDGITNYGYTF. DNA for the CDR3: TGTGCCAGCAGCGTCGACGGCATTACTAACTATGGCTACACCTTC. The chain combines TRBV7-9 with TRBJ1-2; D gene unclear. The CDR3 loop spans 15 amino acids. Germline lookup yields CDR1 SEHNR and CDR2 FQNEAQ (reference sequence). The V end was cut by 5 bases, the J end by 0 bases, with 13 bases between.

In the case of this clonotype: A read error may be the cause here, since a much bigger clone is one base away. The chain joins TRBV4-2 to TRBJ1-2; TRBD1 might be the D (5 bases). V lost 3 bases, J lost 3 bases, and 17 bases lay in between. This CDR3 has 16 amino acids. From germline, CDR1 is LGHNA and CDR2 YNFKEQ. The CDR3 DNA follows: TGTGCCAGCAGCCAGAGGGGCGGGCGGCTTCACTATGGCTACACCTTC. As protein: CASSQRGGRLHYGYTF.

The chain uses TRBV30 and TRBJ2-1; no reliable D call. CDR1 GTSNPN and CDR2 SVGIG come from the germline V gene (reference sequence). V was cut by 0 bases and J by 7 bases, with 4 bases left in between. The CDR3 extends over 11 amino acids. CDR3 DNA sequence: TGTGCCTGGAGTGTTGGGAATGAGCAGTTCTTC. Its translation: CAWSVGNEQFF.

This clonotype appeared a few times. This chain uses TRBV7-9 with TRBJ2-4; TRBD2 matches 11 bases. Unmatched junction bases numbered 5, after V lost 5 bases and J lost 2 bases. This CDR3 contains 16 residues. CDR1 SEHNR and CDR2 FQNEAQ come from the germline V gene (reference sequence). In DNA, the CDR3 is TGTGCCAGCAGCATAACTAGCGGGAGTACCAAAAACATTCAGTACTTC. Its protein product is CASSITSGSTKNIQYF.

This chain links TRBV10-3 with TRBJ1-2; 10 bases map to TRBD1. This CDR3 contains 13 residues. V shed 11 bases and J 7 bases; nucleotides not matched to a gene: 10. Germline V gene sequence: CDR1 ENHRY, CDR2 SYGVKD. The CDR3 sequence is CASLRQGAGGYTF. The CDR3 nucleotides read TGTGCCTCGCTGAGACAGGGGGCAGGTGGCTACACCTTC.

The chain combines TRBV29-1 with TRBJ2-5, with TRBD2 as a possible D gene (6 bases). Trimming cost V 8 bases and J 3 bases, with 19 bases left between them. The CDR3 has 14 residues. Germline-derived CDR1 and CDR2 are SQVTM and ANQGSEA. DNA for the CDR3: TGCAGCCCAATCGGGCCCGCGGGAAAAGAGACCCAGTACTTC. This sequence encodes CSPIGPAGKETQYF.

This clonotype was seen many times. This chain links TRBV27 with TRBJ2-1, with D possibly matching TRBD2 (7 bases). CDR1 and CDR2 (germline): MNHEY, SMNVEV (reference sequence). The CDR3 contains 14 residues. Trimming cost V 4 bases and J 4 bases, with 11 bases left between them. The CDR3 protein is CASSWKGGYNEQFF. CDR3 DNA sequence: TGTGCCAGCAGTTGGAAGGGGGGGTACAATGAGCAGTTCTTC.

The rearrangement links TRBV6-5 to TRBJ1-1; D unclear. This CDR3 is built from 11 residues. CDR1 and CDR2 from the germline V gene are MNHEY and SVGAGI. Trimming removed 5 bases from V and 5 bases from J, with 6 bases in between. In nucleotides, the CDR3 is TGTGCCAGCAGTGCCCCGACTGAAGCTTTCTTT. It encodes CASSAPTEAFF.

Of note for this clonotype: A much larger clone differs from this one at a single base, so this may be a read error. The V call is TRBV7-9, the J call TRBJ2-7; 10 bases map to TRBD2. CDR1 and CDR2 from the germline V gene are SEHNR and FQNEAQ (reference sequence). There are 15 residues in the CDR3. CDR3 in amino acids: CANSLALAGSREQYF. In DNA, the CDR3 is TGTGCCAACAGCTTAGCACTAGCGGGGAGTCGCGAGCAGTACTTC.

In this sample, this clonotype turned up many times. This chain uses TRBV11-2 with TRBJ2-3; D is possibly TRBD1 or TRBD2 (5 bases each). The CDR3 has 11 amino acids. The V end lost 9 bases, the J end lost 4 bases, and 8 bases lay between the germline ends. Germline V gene data show CDR1 as SGHAT and CDR2 as FQNNGV. CDR3 sequence reads: CASLGADTQYF. The CDR3 region has the DNA TGTGCCAGTCTGGGGGCAGATACGCAGTATTTT.

The chain recombines TRBV29-1 with TRBJ1-2; the D is unclear. The germline CDR1 and CDR2 sequences are SQVTM and ANQGSEA. The CDR3 consists of 12 residues. V was pared by 3 bases and J by 4 bases, with 9 bases between. In nucleotides, the CDR3 is TGCAGCGTTGACCGGGAAACCTATGGCTACACCTTC. It encodes CSVDRETYGYTF.

This clonotype was seen a few times. The chain joins TRBV28 to TRBJ1-2, with D unclear. Per germline, CDR1 MDHEN and CDR2 SYDVKM. V was pared by 5 bases and J by 4 bases, with 11 bases between. The CDR3 sequence is 13 residues long. CDR3 sequence: CASSPPDGYGYTF. The CDR3 DNA sequence: TGTGCCAGCAGTCCCCCGGATGGCTATGGCTACACCTTC.

V usage is TRBV12-3 or TRBV12-4 and J usage is TRBJ1-1; TRBD1 is a possible D gene (5 bases). V lost 7 bases and J 8 bases, leaving 17 bases between the germline ends. CDR3 size: 13 residues. CDR3 in DNA: TGTGCCAGCAACCCCGGGGGGGGGACCGAAGCTTTCTTT. Amino acid sequence: CASNPGGGTEAFF.

There are a few counts of this clonotype. This rearrangement joins TRBV7-2 to TRBJ2-3; D is unresolved. Per germline, CDR1 SGHTA and CDR2 FQGNSA. With 7 bases removed from V and 4 bases from J, the gap between germline ends came to 12 bases. The CDR3 is 13 amino acids. The CDR3 sequence is CASTLKNADTQYF. DNA of the CDR3: TGTGCCAGCACCCTTAAGAACGCAGATACGCAGTATTTT.

In this sample, this clonotype turned up many times. The V call is TRBV20-1, the J call TRBJ2-7, with unresolved D. V shed 4 bases and J shed 2 bases, with 12 bases lying between them. This CDR3 comprises 13 residues. Per germline, CDR1 DFQATT and CDR2 SNEGSKA (reference sequence). The CDR3 coding sequence is TGCAGTGCTATCGGACGTGGTGCCTACGAGCAGTACTTC. Translating it yields CSAIGRGAYEQYF.

The V and J genes are TRBV27 and TRBJ2-2, with TRBD1 matching over 10 bases. With 2 bases clipped from V and 6 bases from J, the junction kept 9 bases outside the gene matches. The CDR3 runs to 17 residues. Germline values: CDR1 MNHEY, CDR2 SMNVEV (reference sequence). CDR3 nucleotide sequence: TGTGCCAGCAGTTTACGTGGCGGGACAGGGGACCCCGGGGAGCTGTTTTTT. Protein sequence: CASSLRGGTGDPGELFF.

This clonotype has a count of ten or more. The junction departs from germline at one end; a sequencing error may be responsible. V and J are TRBV7-2 and TRBJ2-3; 9 bases align to TRBD2. The CDR3 has 17 amino acids. The germline CDR1 and CDR2 sequences are SGHTA and FQGNSA. CDR3 protein: CASSLRPPAGGTVTQYF. CDR3 bases: TGTGCCAGCAGCCTCCGCCCACCGGCGGGAGGGACAGTTACGCAGTATTTT.

This clonotype was counted ten times or more. V gene TRBV2 combines with J gene TRBJ2-4, with 14 bases matching TRBD2. The CDR3 runs 17 residues. The V gene end was trimmed by 11 bases and the J gene end by 3 bases; junction bases not matched to a gene: 12. CDR1 SNHLY and CDR2 FYNNEI come from the germline V gene. CDR3 in DNA: TGTGCCGCAGTTCCGGGACTAGCGGGAGCAGGCAAAAACATTCAGTACTTC. Translation gives CAAVPGLAGAGKNIQYF.

The sample holds a few counts of this clonotype. The V and J genes are TRBV27 and TRBJ1-6, with D perhaps matching TRBD1 (5 bases). This CDR3 spans 14 amino acids. V was cut by 6 bases and J by 7 bases, with 13 bases left in between. Germline V gene sequence: CDR1 MNHEY, CDR2 SMNVEV (reference sequence). The CDR3 bases are TGTGCCAGCAGACCTAACAGGATAAATTCACCCCTCCACTTT. Protein sequence: CASRPNRINSPLHF.